These 27 T cell receptor beta chains were sequenced from one sample in a study of regulatory T cells in long-lasting Graves disease. Building of the TCR beta libraries involved iRepertoire HTBI primers and Arm-PCR of CDR3 regions. TCRdb independently ran MiXCR on the multiplex PCR reads; one entry per CDR3 protein. Of about 450,000 distinct CDR3 sequences listed, approximately 16% were seen once; the top ten hold around 10%. Indicated time point: newly diagnosed GD, antithyroid drugs for less than 3 months. Generation of the TCR library employed RNA extracted from PBMCs. The sample was also linked to a second study, of T cells in Graves' hyperthyroidism and ophthalmopathy.

The sample in question was peripheral blood mononuclear cells (PBMCs), obtained at new diagnosis, from a patient treated with antithyroid drugs. These receptors were collected from a woman aged 25 to 39 with Graves disease.

This clonotype appeared many times. The chain couples TRBV5-1 to TRBJ1-5; 9 positions agree with TRBD1. V was pared by 7 bases and J by 3 bases, with 8 bases of the junction left unmatched. This CDR3 contains 15 residues. CDR1 is SGHRS and CDR2 is YFSETQ in the germline V gene. The DNA of the CDR3 is TGCGCCAGCTCCCCCGGGACAGGGACCAATCAGCCCCAGCATTTT. Protein product: CASSPGTGTNQPQHF.

At least ten counts were recorded for this clonotype. The CDR3 DNA is TGTGCCAGCAGTTCTACTTCCGGGCCCACCGCCTACGAGCAGTACTTC. Translating it yields CASSSTSGPTAYEQYF. This chain links TRBV11-2 with TRBJ2-7; D remains ambiguous. The germline CDR1 and CDR2 sequences are SGHAT and FQNNGV. The germline V and J ends were trimmed by 6 bases and 2 bases, with 20 bases remaining between them. This CDR3 comprises 16 residues.

The sample holds a few counts of this clonotype. The chain recombines TRBV10-3 with TRBJ2-7; 7 nucleotides agree with TRBD2. The germline V gene has CDR1 ENHRY and CDR2 SYGVKD. The CDR3 runs 15 residues. The V segment lost 11 bases and the J segment 2 bases; nucleotides outside the gene matches: 15. CDR3 sequence reads: CAVGDARENPYEQYF. The CDR3 nucleotides are TGTGCCGTAGGGGATGCGCGGGAGAATCCCTACGAGCAGTACTTC.

This clonotype was found many times. V usage is TRBV5-4 and J usage is TRBJ2-5, with D perhaps TRBD1 or TRBD2 (5 bases each). Trimming cost V 0 bases and J 5 bases, with 14 bases left between them. CDR1 and CDR2 from the germline V gene are SGHNT and YYREEE (reference sequence). This CDR3 is 15 amino acids long. The CDR3 region has the DNA TGTGCCAGCAGCTTGGGAGGGAGCCAGGGCGAGACCCAGTACTTC. This translates into CASSLGGSQGETQYF.

The chain couples TRBV27 to TRBJ2-7; TRBD2 matches at 12 bases. V lost 6 bases, J lost 7 bases, and 10 bases stayed unmatched. The CDR3 contains 15 residues. CDR1 and CDR2 from the germline V gene are MNHEY and SMNVEV (reference sequence). CDR3: CASSLATSGSWEQYF. CDR3 bases: TGTGCCAGCAGCCTGGCGACTAGCGGGAGTTGGGAGCAGTACTTC.

CDR3 bases: TGTGCCAGCAGTTTCCCAGGGACTAGCGGGAGGAAAGCCTACGAGCAGTACTTC. Amino acid sequence: CASSFPGTSGRKAYEQYF. The chain links TRBV6-2 or TRBV6-3 to TRBJ2-7; 15 bases align to TRBD2. Germline V gene sequence: CDR1 MNHEY, CDR2 SVGEGT. The CDR3 covers 18 residues. The trim removed 4 bases at V and 2 bases at J, leaving 9 bases unmatched.

This clonotype was observed at least ten times. V and J are TRBV4-1 and TRBJ2-3, with D perhaps matching TRBD1 or TRBD2 (6 bases each). Germline lookup yields CDR1 MGHRA and CDR2 YSYEKL. The CDR3 consists of 17 residues. V was shortened by 0 bases and J by 1 base, with 14 bases between the two germline ends. As DNA, the CDR3 is TGCGCCAGCAGCCAAGATGGGGGCGGGACCGGCACAGATACGCAGTATTTT. It specifies CASSQDGGGTGTDTQYF.

This clonotype was recorded many times. This chain uses TRBV29-1 with TRBJ2-7, with 9 bases fitting TRBD2. This CDR3 has 13 residues. V shed 1 base, J shed 6 bases, and the junction held 4 bases outside the gene matches. The germline V gene encodes CDR1 SQVTM and CDR2 ANQGSEA. DNA of the CDR3: TGCAGCGTTGAAGGCGGGAGGGCTGGCGAGCAGTACTTC. It yields the protein CSVEGGRAGEQYF.

As to this clonotype: It may be a read error: a sequence one base away is much more abundant. The CDR3 is CALSVRGQAQKAFF. The CDR3 nucleotides read TGTGCCTTGAGTGTACGTGGACAGGCACAAAAGGCTTTCTTT. The V and J genes are TRBV30 and TRBJ1-1; 7 bases match TRBD1. The length of the CDR3 is 14 residues. Germline V gene data show CDR1 as GTSNPN and CDR2 as SVGIG (reference sequence).

The J gene is TRBJ2-3, the V gene TRBV14; D tentatively fits TRBD1 or TRBD2 (5 bases each). Germline V CDR1 and CDR2: SGHDN, FVKESK. The CDR3 is made up of 14 amino acids. The V end lost 2 bases, the J end lost 4 bases, and 10 bases lay between the germline ends. The CDR3 spells CASSQWGSADTQYF. Written as DNA, the CDR3 is TGTGCCAGCAGCCAATGGGGGTCGGCAGATACGCAGTATTTT. Together with reference TRBV14 and TRBJ2-3, the CDR3 gives the full variable domain: EAGVTQFPSHSVIEKGQTVTLRCDPISGHDNLYWYRRVMGKEIKFLLHFVKESKQDESGMPNNRFLAERTGGTYSTLKVQPAELEDSGVYFCASSQWGSADTQYFGPGTRLTVL.

There are many counts of this clonotype. The CDR3 DNA is TGCAGTGCTATTAGAACCGGGACAGTCGCTCTCAATGAGCAGTTCTTC. As protein: CSAIRTGTVALNEQFF. The chain recombines TRBV20-1 with TRBJ2-1; 7 bases align to TRBD1. Germline V lookup: CDR1 DFQATT, CDR2 SNEGSKA (reference sequence). With V trimmed by 4 bases and J by 6 bases, 15 bases remained unmatched. CDR3 size: 16 residues.

This clonotype was observed a handful of times. CDR3 nucleotides: TGTGCCAGCAGTCTCGACGTACAGGGGAGTGGGGCAGAAAAACTGTTTTTT. It translates to CASSLDVQGSGAEKLFF. V and J are TRBV6-1 and TRBJ1-4; 7 bases are a match to TRBD1. This CDR3 is 17 amino acids long. The trim removed 5 bases at V and 8 bases at J, leaving 17 bases unmatched. Germline V gene lookup returns CDR1 MNHNS and CDR2 SASEGT.

This clonotype was observed a single time. Being one base from a much bigger clone, this may be a read error. The chain links TRBV7-2 to TRBJ2-1; D gene ambiguous. Germline loops: CDR1 SGHTA, CDR2 FQGNSA. The CDR3 loop spans 15 amino acids. The CDR3 is CASSLDGGAYTEQFF. CDR3 bases: TGTGCCAGCAGCTTAGACGGCGGTGCGTACACTGAGCAGTTCTTC.

This clonotype was seen ten or more times. The rearrangement uses TRBV2 and TRBJ2-1; 9 bases fit TRBD1. J was trimmed by 3 bases and V by 8 bases; bases with no gene match: 5. This CDR3 has 14 residues. Germline CDR1 SNHLY, CDR2 FYNNEI. DNA of the CDR3: TGTGCCAGCCACTGGGGACAGGGCTACAATGAGCAGTTCTTC. Protein sequence: CASHWGQGYNEQFF. The entire variable domain, with the rest obtained from reference TRBV2 and TRBJ2-1, is as follows: EPEVTQTPSHQVTQMGQEVILRCVPISNHLYFYWYRQILGQKVEFLVSFYNNEISEKSEIFDDQFSVERPDGSNFTLKIRSTKLEDSAMYFCASHWGQGYNEQFFGPGTRLTVL.

This clonotype was recorded at least ten times. This chain uses TRBV11-2 with TRBJ1-1; D may be TRBD1 (5 bases). The CDR3 runs 13 residues. Germline V lookup: CDR1 SGHAT, CDR2 FQNNGV. The germline V and J ends were trimmed by 6 bases and 5 bases, with 13 bases remaining between them. Here the CDR3 reads CASRGAKGTEAFF. Written as DNA, the CDR3 is TGTGCCAGCAGAGGGGCAAAAGGGACTGAAGCTTTCTTT.

This clonotype was counted ten times or more. This rearrangement joins TRBV28 to TRBJ2-1, with 7 bases fitting TRBD2. The trim removed 3 bases at V and 8 bases at J, leaving 13 bases unmatched. This CDR3 spans 16 amino acids. CDR1 is MDHEN, CDR2 SYDVKM, per germline. CDR3 coding DNA: TGTGCCAGCAGTTTTAGCCTAGCGGTGTTTCAATATGAGCAGTTCTTC. Encoded protein: CASSFSLAVFQYEQFF. Supplemented by reference TRBV28 and TRBJ2-1, the full variable domain reads DVKVTQSSRYLVKRTGEKVFLECVQDMDHENMFWYRQDPGLGLRLIYFSYDVKMKEKGDIPEGYSVSREKKERFSLILESASTNQTSMYLCASSFSLAVFQYEQFFGPGTRLTVL.

This clonotype showed up many times. The chain employs TRBV27 and TRBJ2-7; D may be TRBD2 (6 bases). Germline V gene sequence: CDR1 MNHEY, CDR2 SMNVEV (reference sequence). CDR3 length: 15 residues. Trimming took off 2 bases at V and 2 bases at J, with 13 bases between the two ends. The CDR3 DNA is TGTGCCAGCAGTTTACGGAGGGCAGACCCCTACGAGCAGTACTTC. As protein: CASSLRRADPYEQYF.

Many counts were recorded for this clonotype. V is TRBV3-1 and J is TRBJ1-2, with TRBD1 matching 7 bases. J gave up 4 bases and V 4 bases, and 9 bases lay outside the gene matches. CDR1 and CDR2 (germline): LGHDT, YNNKEL (reference sequence). The CDR3 extends over 15 amino acids. This chain's CDR3 is CASSLNRGSSYGYTF. DNA of the CDR3: TGTGCCAGCAGCCTCAACAGGGGTTCCTCCTATGGCTACACCTTC. The whole variable domain, remainder taken from reference TRBV3-1 and TRBJ1-2, is DTAVSQTPKYLVTQMGNDKSIKCEQNLGHDTMYWYKQDSKKFLKIMFSYNNKELIINETVPNRFSPKSPDKAHLNLHINSLELGDSAVYFCASSLNRGSSYGYTFGSGTRLTVV.

This clonotype was picked up a small number of times. Being one base from a much bigger clone, this may be a read error. V is TRBV20-1 and J is TRBJ2-2; D call uncertain. Germline CDR1 DFQATT, CDR2 SNEGSKA (reference sequence). The V end was cut by 2 bases, the J end by 4 bases, with 11 bases between. The CDR3 is made up of 14 amino acids. CDR3 nucleotide sequence: TGCAGTGCTAGAAATACCCTGACCACCGGGGAGCTGTTTTTT. As protein: CSARNTLTTGELFF.

The sample holds many counts of this clonotype. V gene TRBV7-2 combines with J gene TRBJ2-1, with 9 bases fitting TRBD1. The CDR3 extends over 16 amino acids. The V segment lost 5 bases and the J segment 7 bases; nucleotides outside the gene matches: 12. In germline, CDR1 is SGHTA, CDR2 FQGNSA. CDR3 sequence reads: CASSHRDRALGNEQFF. The CDR3 region has the DNA TGTGCCAGCAGCCACAGGGACAGGGCTTTAGGGAATGAGCAGTTCTTC.

This clonotype showed up many times. This chain links TRBV28 with TRBJ1-1, with D uncertain. This CDR3 comprises 15 residues. The germline V and J ends were trimmed by 6 bases and 1 base, with 15 bases remaining between them. Looked up from germline, CDR1 is MDHEN and CDR2 is SYDVKM. The CDR3 DNA sequence: TGTGCCAGCAGCTCCATTTGGCAGAAGAACACTGAAGCTTTCTTT. Translated, it gives CASSSIWQKNTEAFF.

This clonotype has a handful of counts. The chain employs TRBV28 and TRBJ1-2, with D unresolved. V lost 2 bases and J lost 6, with 13 bases in between. The CDR3 spans 14 residues. Germline CDR1 is MDHEN and CDR2 is SYDVKM. For the CDR3, the DNA is TGTGCCAGCAGTTTAATTCCCGGGTTAGATGGCTACACCTTC. This translates into CASSLIPGLDGYTF.

Turning to this clonotype: This could be a read error, since a much larger clone is one nucleotide away. The rearrangement links TRBV29-1 to TRBJ1-1; possible D gene TRBD1, 5 bases. Germline V gene sequence: CDR1 SQVTM, CDR2 ANQGSEA. This CDR3 is built from 15 residues. CDR3 region: CSVVRRLGGNTEVFF. The CDR3 coding sequence is TGCAGCGTTGTTAGGAGGTTGGGGGGGAACACTGAAGTTTTCTTT. Based on the CDR3 plus reference TRBV29-1 and TRBJ1-1, the full variable domain is SAVISQKPSRDICQRGTSLTIQCQVDSQVTMMFWYRQQPGQSLTLIATANQGSEATYESGFVIDKFPISRPNLTFSTLTVSNMSPEDSSIYLCSVVRRLGGNTEVFFGQGTRLTVV.

This clonotype turned up a few times. A much bigger clone sits one base away, suggesting this may be a read error. This chain uses TRBV6-2 or TRBV6-3 with TRBJ1-1; no reliable D call. This CDR3 has 14 residues. CDR1 and CDR2 from the germline V gene are MNHEY and SVGEGT. The ends were cut back, 8 bases at V and 4 bases at J, with 17 bases in the middle. The CDR3 region has the DNA TGTGCCAGCGGTCAGCTAAGGCTTAGCACTGAAGCTTTCTTT. Translating it yields CASGQLRLSTEAFF.

This clonotype turned up a few times. The rearrangement joins TRBV3-1 to TRBJ1-4; D is uncertain. Germline V CDR1 and CDR2: LGHDT, YNNKEL (reference sequence). CDR3 length: 15 residues. V gave up 0 bases and J gave up 6 bases, with 11 bases separating them. CDR3 sequence reads: CASSQEIRGDEKLFF. CDR3 sequence (DNA): TGTGCCAGCAGCCAAGAAATTCGGGGTGATGAAAAACTGTTTTTT.

This clonotype was detected only a few times. V is TRBV4-1 and J is TRBJ2-1; 8 positions agree with TRBD2. V gave up 4 bases and J gave up 7 bases; unmatched junction bases: 9. The V gene's germline CDR1 is MGHRA and CDR2 YSYEKL. CDR3 length equals 15 residues. The CDR3 DNA reads TGCGCCAGCAGCCCAACCGGGACTAGAAGAAATGAGCAGTTCTTC. This translates into CASSPTGTRRNEQFF.

CDR3 coding DNA: TGCGCCAGCAGCCTGAGGACTGGAACTAATGAAAAACTGTTTTTT. Its protein is CASSLRTGTNEKLFF. This chain joins TRBV4-1 and TRBJ1-4; D is unresolved. The germline V gene encodes CDR1 MGHRA and CDR2 YSYEKL. The CDR3 spans 15 residues. Trimming took off 4 bases at V and 1 base at J, with 10 bases between the two ends.